Below, 7 T cell receptor beta chains from the same sample are listed, as sequenced in a study of breast tumors, draining lymph nodes, adjacent tissues. Breast cancer patients provided tissue from their axillary draining lymph nodes. TCRdb reprocessed the multiplex PCR reads with MiXCR, giving one entry per CDR3 protein. Of approximately 230,000 distinct CDR3 sequences listed, approximately 36% were seen once; the top ten hold about 3.9%. Sequenced: axillary lymph node tissue. These receptors were taken from a female donor with breast cancer. Some clones in this sample may be carry-over from other donors' samples.

This clonotype was seen many times. The chain uses TRBV7-8 and TRBJ1-6; D remains ambiguous. Germline-derived CDR1 and CDR2 are SGHVS and FQNEAQ. The CDR3 loop spans 13 amino acids. The CDR3 DNA sequence: TGTGCTACAACGGTATCCGGCAATTCACCCCTCCACTTT. It yields the protein CATTVSGNSPLHF.

This clonotype was recorded many times. The chain uses TRBV5-8 and TRBJ2-7; 9 nucleotides align to TRBD1. V was pared by 4 bases and J by 4 bases, with 6 bases of the junction left unmatched. There are 14 residues in the CDR3. Germline V gene lookup returns CDR1 SGHTS and CDR2 YDEGEE. In DNA, the CDR3 is TGTGCCAGCAGCGTGGGACAGGGATCGTACGAGCAGTACTTC. Translation gives CASSVGQGSYEQYF.

This clonotype was counted ten times or more. This sequence joins TRBV30 and TRBJ1-3, with D tentatively TRBD1 (5 bases). CDR1 is GTSNPN and CDR2 is SVGIG in the germline V gene (reference sequence). This CDR3 has 14 residues. V was pared by 5 bases and J by 0 bases, with 11 bases between. CDR3 DNA sequence: TGTGCCTGGGCCGGGGGTGTCTCTGGAAACACCATATATTTT. Translated, it gives CAWAGGVSGNTIYF. The full variable domain, in which reference TRBV30 and TRBJ1-3 provide the parts outside the CDR3, is SQTIHQWPATLVQPVGSPLSLECTVEGTSNPNLYWYRQAAGRGLQLLFYSVGIGQISSEVPQNLSASRPQDRQFILSSKKLLLSDSGFYLCAWAGGVSGNTIYFGEGSWLTVV.

This clonotype occurred a few times. The chain has TRBV28 and TRBJ2-2; tentatively, D is TRBD1 (6 bases). The CDR3 loop spans 16 amino acids. CDR1 MDHEN and CDR2 SYDVKM come from the germline V gene. Trimming shortened V by 6 bases and J by 0 bases, and 14 bases separated the two germline ends. CDR3 bases: TGTGCCAGCAGCATACGAGGGGGTACGAACACCGGGGAGCTGTTTTTT. Residues: CASSIRGGTNTGELFF. Full variable domain (remainder filled in from reference TRBV28 and TRBJ2-2): DVKVTQSSRYLVKRTGEKVFLECVQDMDHENMFWYRQDPGLGLRLIYFSYDVKMKEKGDIPEGYSVSREKKERFSLILESASTNQTSMYLCASSIRGGTNTGELFFGEGSRLTVL.

There are many counts of this clonotype. The chain is built from TRBV2 and TRBJ1-3; 7 bases match TRBD1. Germline lookup yields CDR1 SNHLY and CDR2 FYNNEI. V trimming: 5 bases; J trimming: 4 bases; junction bases outside the gene matches: 14. This CDR3 is built from 17 residues. The CDR3 loop is CASSPRQGRARGNTIYF. The DNA of the CDR3 is TGTGCCAGCAGTCCCCGACAGGGCAGGGCGCGAGGAAACACCATATATTTT.

This clonotype showed up many times. The chain is built from TRBV29-1 and TRBJ2-3; D gene uncertain. Germline lookup yields CDR1 SQVTM and CDR2 ANQGSEA. The germline V and J ends were trimmed by 4 bases and 6 bases, with 5 bases remaining between them. The CDR3 is 10 amino acids. The CDR3 nucleotides read TGCAGCGTTGGGTCGGATACGCAGTATTTT. It specifies CSVGSDTQYF.

Remarks on this clonotype: A much bigger clone sits one base away, suggesting this may be a read error. The chain has TRBV19 and TRBJ2-1, with D uncertain. This CDR3 is built from 14 residues. Germline values: CDR1 LNHDA, CDR2 SQIVND (reference sequence). In DNA, the CDR3 is TGTGCCAGTAGTATAGGTAATGGATACAATGGGCAGTTCTTC. Translating it yields CASSIGNGYNGQFF.